The 11 T cell receptor beta chains listed next were all sequenced from one sample in a study of regulatory T cells in long-lasting Graves disease. Construction of TCR beta libraries relied on iRepertoire HTBI primers and on Arm-PCR targeting CDR3 regions. TCRdb reanalysed the multiplex PCR reads using MiXCR and keeps one entry per CDR3 protein. The repertoire includes about 430,000 distinct CDR3 sequences, roughly 21% of them detected once, and roughly 13% sits in the top ten. Time point indicated: persistent/refractory GD, antithyroid drugs over 5 years with positive TRAb. There was RNA extracted from PBMCs, and the TCR library was made from it. The sample was peripheral blood mononuclear cells (PBMCs), taken when the disease was refractory, from a patient treated with antithyroid drugs. These TCRs come from a female donor with Graves disease.

This clonotype was counted at least ten times. The genes are TRBV20-1 and TRBJ1-1; D ambiguous. Germline V gives CDR1 DFQATT, CDR2 SNEGSKA (reference sequence). There are 12 residues in the CDR3. Trimming removed 6 bases at V and 4 bases at J, with 12 bases between. The CDR3 DNA reads TGCAGTGCAACGAAACGGAGCACTGAAGCTTTCTTT. It translates to CSATKRSTEAFF.

This clonotype has at least ten counts. The rearrangement uses TRBV2 and TRBJ1-4; perhaps TRBD1 as D (6 bases). CDR3 length equals 13 residues. CDR1 and CDR2 (germline): SNHLY, FYNNEI. Trimming shortened V by 8 bases and J by 7 bases, and 14 bases separated the two germline ends. The CDR3 DNA reads as TGTGCCAGCGGGAATGGGGGCGGTGAAAAACTGTTTTTT. Translation: CASGNGGGEKLFF.

This rearrangement joins TRBV7-9 to TRBJ1-1; the D is unclear. Germline values: CDR1 SEHNR, CDR2 FQNEAQ (reference sequence). The CDR3 extends over 15 amino acids. V was pared by 4 bases and J by 0 bases, with 12 bases between. The CDR3 loop reads CASSSELQMNTEAFF. Here the CDR3 DNA reads TGTGCCAGCAGCTCCGAATTGCAGATGAACACTGAAGCTTTCTTT.

The DNA for the CDR3 is TGTGCCAGCAGTTTATACGGGACTTTGAACACCGGGGAGCTGTTTTTT. Its protein is CASSLYGTLNTGELFF. The gene calls are TRBV28 and TRBJ2-2, with D perhaps matching TRBD2 (6 bases). The CDR3 contains 16 residues. CDR1 and CDR2 (germline): MDHEN, SYDVKM. Trimming removed 1 base at V and 1 base at J, with 10 bases between.

This clonotype occurred many times. The V and J genes are TRBV2 and TRBJ1-2; D is possibly TRBD1 (5 bases). Trimming pared 3 bases from V and 5 bases from J, leaving 13 bases between. This CDR3 is built from 14 residues. Germline V CDR1 and CDR2: SNHLY, FYNNEI. The CDR3 nucleotides are TGTGCCAGCAGTGAGGGGGAGGGCGGGTATGGCTACACCTTC. Protein: CASSEGEGGYGYTF.

This chain links TRBV19 with TRBJ1-5; no reliable D call. Germline CDR1 is LNHDA and CDR2 is SQIVND (reference sequence). Trimming pared 5 bases from V and 0 bases from J, leaving 14 bases between. This CDR3 comprises 16 residues. CDR3 region: CASSPRGPYSNQPQHF. The CDR3, as DNA: TGTGCCAGTAGTCCCCGGGGTCCGTATAGCAATCAGCCCCAGCATTTT.

This clonotype was seen only a few times. The gene calls are TRBV15 and TRBJ1-6, with no clear D. From germline, CDR1 is LNHNV and CDR2 YYDKDF (reference sequence). The CDR3 length is 18 residues. With 0 bases removed from V and 2 bases from J, the gap between germline ends came to 14 bases. The CDR3 sequence: CATSRDPGRFPYNSPLHF. DNA of the CDR3: TGTGCCACCAGCAGAGATCCTGGGCGGTTCCCCTATAATTCACCCCTCCACTTT.

V is TRBV20-1 and J is TRBJ2-7; D possibly corresponds to TRBD1 (6 bases). Trimming shortened V by 1 base and J by 1 base, and 8 bases separated the two germline ends. CDR1 is DFQATT and CDR2 is SNEGSKA in the germline V gene (reference sequence). This CDR3 is built from 13 residues. The CDR3 DNA is TGCAGTGCTAGAGCAGGACAGTCCTACGAGCAGTACTTC. It is translated as CSARAGQSYEQYF.

The J gene is TRBJ2-5, the V gene TRBV12-3 or TRBV12-4; possibly TRBD1 or TRBD2 for D (6 bases each). The CDR3 totals 14 residues. Between the trimmed V and J ends, which lost 9 bases and 5 bases, there was a span of 19 bases. CDR3 region: CASRETGPGETQYF. CDR3 sequence (DNA): TGTGCCAGTCGGGAGACAGGCCCAGGGGAGACCCAGTACTTC.

The rearrangement joins TRBV4-2 to TRBJ2-5; 13 nucleotides agree with TRBD2. The germline V gene has CDR1 LGHNA and CDR2 YNFKEQ. V was clipped by 4 bases and J by 5 bases; unmatched bases: 13. The CDR3 loop spans 18 amino acids. CDR3 sequence reads: CASSRTGTSGNSLETQYF. For the CDR3, the DNA is TGTGCCAGCAGCCGAACCGGGACTAGCGGGAATTCACTTGAGACCCAGTACTTC.

In this sample, this clonotype turned up a few times. The chain uses TRBV5-1 and TRBJ1-5; D possibly corresponds to TRBD1 (6 bases). The CDR3 length is 14 residues. Per germline, CDR1 SGHRS and CDR2 YFSETQ. V dropped 2 bases and J dropped 4 bases, with 10 bases sitting between them. The CDR3 DNA reads as TGCGCCAGCAGCTTCAGACAGGAAAATCAGCCCCAGCATTTT. Residues: CASSFRQENQPQHF.